This TCR beta chain was observed in a study of vaccination effects on CD4 cells after COVID-19. Study-wide context: Pre-vaccine samples were drawn 16 days and one week before the first dose.

Sequenced by immunoSEQ multiplex PCR; TCRdb stores in-frame clones only, minus some. The sample contains about 22,000 clones, about four fifths of which appear only once. This clone was detected once. Its antigen is unidentified. The CDR3 is 14 amino acids. V gave up 4 bases and J gave up 5 bases; unmatched junction bases: 5. CDR1 and CDR2 from the germline V gene are SGHAT and FQNNGV. General study results and limits: Marked clonal contraction was seen late after vaccination (in both infection- and vaccine-induced clones). After vaccination, spike-reactive clones in convalescents were mostly new vaccine-induced clones.

Using viral peptide pools, the ViraFEST assay grew out antigen-specific CD4+ T cells prior to sequencing. With roughly 9 days of culture completed, CD4+ T cells were isolated. This person's SARS-CoV-2 infection, confirmed by PCR, occurred between March and December 2020. About 2.2 million PBMC per well received approximately 11 IU/ml IL-2 and around 11 ug/ml peptides in culture. This chain links TRBV11-2 with TRBJ2-7; the match to TRBD1 covers 10 bases. This TCR was sampled from a human donor who had a prior SARS-CoV-2 infection. The material sequenced was CD4+ T cells from PBMCs cultured with a peptide pool, taken before COVID-19 vaccination. CDR3 sequence reads: CASSWTGGVNEQYF. In DNA form, the CDR3 reads TGTGCCAGCAGCTGGACAGGGGGAGTGAACGAGCAGTACTTC.